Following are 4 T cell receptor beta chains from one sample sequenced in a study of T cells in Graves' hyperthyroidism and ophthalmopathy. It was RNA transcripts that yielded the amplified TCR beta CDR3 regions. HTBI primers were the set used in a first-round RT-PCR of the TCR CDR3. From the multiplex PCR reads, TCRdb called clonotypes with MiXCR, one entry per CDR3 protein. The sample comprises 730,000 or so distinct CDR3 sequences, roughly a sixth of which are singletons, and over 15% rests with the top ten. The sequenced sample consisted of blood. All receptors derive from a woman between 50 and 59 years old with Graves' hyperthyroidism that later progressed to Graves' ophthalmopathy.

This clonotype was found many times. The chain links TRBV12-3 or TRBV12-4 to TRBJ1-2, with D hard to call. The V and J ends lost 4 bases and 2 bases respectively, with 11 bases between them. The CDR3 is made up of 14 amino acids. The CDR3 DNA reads TGTGCCAGCAGTTCTCTAGGACGGAACTATGGCTACACCTTC. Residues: CASSSLGRNYGYTF.

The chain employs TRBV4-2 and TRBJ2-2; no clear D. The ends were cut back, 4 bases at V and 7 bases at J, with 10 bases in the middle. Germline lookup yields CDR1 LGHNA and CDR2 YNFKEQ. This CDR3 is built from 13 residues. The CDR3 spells CASSLSHDGELFF. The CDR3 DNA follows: TGTGCCAGCAGCCTTTCGCACGACGGGGAGCTGTTTTTT.

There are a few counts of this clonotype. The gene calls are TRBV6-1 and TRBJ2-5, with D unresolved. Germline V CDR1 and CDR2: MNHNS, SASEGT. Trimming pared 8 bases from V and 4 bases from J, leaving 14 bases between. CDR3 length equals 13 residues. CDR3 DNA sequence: TGTGCCAGCTCTAGGGCTAGGACAGAGACCCAGTACTTC. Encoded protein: CASSRARTETQYF.

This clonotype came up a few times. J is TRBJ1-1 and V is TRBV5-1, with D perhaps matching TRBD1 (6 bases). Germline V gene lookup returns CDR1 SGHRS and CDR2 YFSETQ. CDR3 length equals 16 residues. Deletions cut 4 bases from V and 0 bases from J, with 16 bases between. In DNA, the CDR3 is TGCGCCAGCAGCGGGCGGTATGGGGACATGAACACTGAAGCTTTCTTT. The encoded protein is CASSGRYGDMNTEAFF.